Listed below are T cell receptor beta chains from one sample, sequenced in a study of blood T cell repertoires in COVID-19. Measured with immunoSEQ multiplex PCR; TCRdb has only the in-frame clones, and not every one. The sample holds 200,000 to 250,000 clones; about 90% are singletons and the top ten take less than 3%. Sequenced input: peripheral blood. These TCRs come from a man under 40 with COVID-19, enrolled during active disease. Each CDR3 is given with its conserved first and last residue. A D gene is named only where the DNA matches it firmly. Where a row states a size, it is once, few, many or the class of an expanded clone; other rows omit it.

CDR3nt: TGTGCCAGCAGCCCGAGGACTAGCGGGAGTTCAGGAGAGCAGTACTTC
CDR3aa: CASSPRTSGSSGEQYF
d_gene: TRBD2
v_gene: TRBV7-3
abundance: NA
j_gene: TRBJ2-7

CDR3nt: TGTGCCAGTAGTCCTCGACAGGGGGCGCTACCATATGGCTACACCTTC
CDR3aa: CASSPRQGALPYGYTF
d_gene: TRBD1
v_gene: TRBV19
abundance: once
j_gene: TRBJ1-2

CDR3nt: TGTGCCAGCAGCTTAGCTCCAGGGGCCCTTTCCAATGAGCAGTTCTTC
CDR3aa: CASSLAPGALSNEQFF
d_gene: NA
v_gene: TRBV11-2
abundance: NA
j_gene: TRBJ2-1

CDR3nt: TGCAGCGTGGGACAGGACTCCTACGAGCAGTACTTC
CDR3aa: CSVGQDSYEQYF
d_gene: TRBD1
v_gene: TRBV29-1
abundance: once
j_gene: TRBJ2-7

CDR3nt: TGTGCCTGGGTTAGCTCTGGAAACACCATATATTTT
CDR3aa: CAWVSSGNTIYF
d_gene: NA
v_gene: TRBV30
abundance: few
j_gene: TRBJ1-3

CDR3nt: TGTGCCAGCAGCTTAGGAACCCCAAACCGACTAGCGGGGTCCTACAATGAGCAGTTCTTC
CDR3aa: CASSLGTPNRLAGSYNEQFF
d_gene: TRBD2
v_gene: TRBV11-3
abundance: NA
j_gene: TRBJ2-1

CDR3nt: TGTGCCAGCAGGTCCGGGACAGCTAATGAAAAACTGTTTTTT
CDR3aa: CASRSGTANEKLFF
d_gene: TRBD1
v_gene: TRBV14
abundance: once
j_gene: TRBJ1-4

CDR3nt: TGCGCCAGCAGCTTCGCCGGGAGAGGGGATGAGCAGTTCTTC
CDR3aa: CASSFAGRGDEQFF
d_gene: NA
v_gene: TRBV5-1
abundance: NA
j_gene: TRBJ2-1

CDR3nt: TGCGCCAGCAGCTTACCAGGGTATGGCTACACCTTC
CDR3aa: CASSLPGYGYTF
d_gene: NA
v_gene: TRBV5-1
abundance: few
j_gene: TRBJ1-2

CDR3nt: TGTGCCAGCAGTGACTCAGAGAGCTCCTACAATGAGCAGTTCTTC
CDR3aa: CASSDSESSYNEQFF
d_gene: NA
v_gene: TRBV6-4
abundance: few
j_gene: TRBJ2-1

CDR3nt: TGTGCCAGCAGCCGAAGCACTAGCGGAACCTACGAGCAGTACTTC
CDR3aa: CASSRSTSGTYEQYF
d_gene: TRBD2
v_gene: TRBV5-5
abundance: NA
j_gene: TRBJ2-7

CDR3nt: TGTGCCAGCAGTTTACACAGGTCCAATCAGCCCCAGCATTTT
CDR3aa: CASSLHRSNQPQHF
d_gene: NA
v_gene: TRBV6-6
abundance: few
j_gene: TRBJ1-5

CDR3nt: TGTGCCATCAGTGAGCCGCAAACAGGGTTTCAATCCTACGAGCAGTACTTC
CDR3aa: CAISEPQTGFQSYEQYF
d_gene: NA
v_gene: TRBV10-3
abundance: NA
j_gene: TRBJ2-7

CDR3nt: TGTGCCAGCAGCCGATCCCAAGACAGGGCCACGTACTTC
CDR3aa: CASSRSQDRATYF
d_gene: TRBD1
v_gene: TRBV3-1/TRBV3-2
abundance: NA
j_gene: TRBJ2-5

CDR3nt: TGTGCCAGTAGGAGACAGGGGGCGATTGAAAAACTGTTTTTT
CDR3aa: CASRRQGAIEKLFF
d_gene: TRBD1
v_gene: TRBV19
abundance: NA
j_gene: TRBJ1-4

CDR3nt: TGTGCCAGCAGCTCCTCCCCTGACAGATCGGCGCAGTTCTTC
CDR3aa: CASSSSPDRSAQFF
d_gene: NA
v_gene: TRBV7-3
abundance: NA
j_gene: TRBJ2-1

CDR3nt: TGTGCCAGCCTTAGACAGGGCCAGGCGTGGCCCCAGCATTTT
CDR3aa: CASLRQGQAWPQHF
d_gene: TRBD1
v_gene: TRBV5-8
abundance: NA
j_gene: TRBJ1-5

CDR3nt: TGCGCCAGCAGTCTTACAGGGGACTATGGCTACACCTTC
CDR3aa: CASSLTGDYGYTF
d_gene: TRBD1
v_gene: TRBV4-3
abundance: once
j_gene: TRBJ1-2

CDR3nt: TGTGCCAGCAGTTTGGGACAGGGGGTCCAAGAGACCCAGTACTTC
CDR3aa: CASSLGQGVQETQYF
d_gene: TRBD1
v_gene: TRBV27
abundance: NA
j_gene: TRBJ2-5

CDR3nt: TGCGCCAGCAGCCAAGATCGGGGCACTGAAGCTTTCTTT
CDR3aa: CASSQDRGTEAFF
d_gene: NA
v_gene: TRBV4-3
abundance: NA
j_gene: TRBJ1-1

CDR3nt: TGTGCCAGCAGCTTAGGAGGTGGTGAGCAGTTCTTC
CDR3aa: CASSLGGGEQFF
d_gene: NA
v_gene: TRBV11-2
abundance: NA
j_gene: TRBJ2-1

CDR3nt: TGTGCCAGCAGTTTATCTGGGACAGGGGGCTCAGGGGGATACGAGCAGTACTTC
CDR3aa: CASSLSGTGGSGGYEQYF
d_gene: TRBD1
v_gene: TRBV27
abundance: NA
j_gene: TRBJ2-7

CDR3nt: TGTGCCACCAGCAGAGGTCAAGCGGACTATGGCTACACCTTC
CDR3aa: CATSRGQADYGYTF
d_gene: NA
v_gene: TRBV15
abundance: NA
j_gene: TRBJ1-2

CDR3nt: TGTGCCAGCAGTTACTCCGGGGCCTACGAGCAGTACTTC
CDR3aa: CASSYSGAYEQYF
d_gene: NA
v_gene: TRBV6-5
abundance: NA
j_gene: TRBJ2-7

CDR3nt: TGTGCCAGCAGCTCACTCCCGAGGGGACAGCCTCTCTCTGGAAACACCATATATTTT
CDR3aa: CASSSLPRGQPLSGNTIYF
d_gene: TRBD1
v_gene: TRBV11-2
abundance: NA
j_gene: TRBJ1-3

CDR3nt: TGTGCCAGCTCACCCGGACAGGGGGCGGTTTACGAGCAGTACTTC
CDR3aa: CASSPGQGAVYEQYF
d_gene: TRBD1
v_gene: TRBV18
abundance: NA
j_gene: TRBJ2-7

CDR3nt: TGTGCCAGCAGTGAACAGGCCGGGGAAAAACTGTTTTTT
CDR3aa: CASSEQAGEKLFF
d_gene: NA
v_gene: TRBV6-4
abundance: NA
j_gene: TRBJ1-4

CDR3nt: TGTGCCAGCAGCTCCCGGGACAGGCGCTACGAGCAGTACTTC
CDR3aa: CASSSRDRRYEQYF
d_gene: TRBD1
v_gene: TRBV7-2
abundance: NA
j_gene: TRBJ2-7

CDR3nt: TGTGCCAGCAACGACTTAGGGAGCATAGGGATGAACACTGAAGCTTTCTTT
CDR3aa: CASNDLGSIGMNTEAFF
d_gene: NA
v_gene: TRBV28
abundance: NA
j_gene: TRBJ1-1

CDR3nt: TGTGCCAGCAGCCCAACAGGGGGCGGATCACCCCTCCACTTT
CDR3aa: CASSPTGGGSPLHF
d_gene: TRBD1
v_gene: TRBV7-9
abundance: NA
j_gene: TRBJ1-6

CDR3nt: TGCGCCAGCAGTCAATCCTGGCAGGGGGCTCAATCTTGGCGGCCTAACTATGGCTACACCTTC
CDR3aa: CASSQSWQGAQSWRPNYGYTF
d_gene: TRBD1
v_gene: TRBV23-1
abundance: NA
j_gene: TRBJ1-2

CDR3nt: TGTGCCAGCAGCTTAGCTTGGGGACAGGGAATAAACACTGAAGCTTTCTTT
CDR3aa: CASSLAWGQGINTEAFF
d_gene: TRBD1
v_gene: TRBV7-8
abundance: NA
j_gene: TRBJ1-1

CDR3nt: TGTGCCAGTAGTCCGCGGCGGACTAGTCTGGGGGATACGCAGTATTTT
CDR3aa: CASSPRRTSLGDTQYF
d_gene: TRBD2
v_gene: TRBV19
abundance: once
j_gene: TRBJ2-3

CDR3nt: TGTGCCAGCAGTTTCCCGGGGAGGACTGAAGCTTTCTTT
CDR3aa: CASSFPGRTEAFF
d_gene: NA
v_gene: TRBV12-3/TRBV12-4
abundance: NA
j_gene: TRBJ1-1

CDR3nt: TGTGCCAGCAGCTTCGCGGGGGTGGTCGGGGAGCTGTTTTTT
CDR3aa: CASSFAGVVGELFF
d_gene: TRBD2
v_gene: TRBV11-3
abundance: NA
j_gene: TRBJ2-2

CDR3nt: TGTGCCAGCAGCTCGCCCCGGGGGGCTAAAGGCACTGAAGCTTTCTTT
CDR3aa: CASSSPRGAKGTEAFF
d_gene: NA
v_gene: TRBV7-9
abundance: few
j_gene: TRBJ1-1

CDR3nt: TGTGCCAGTTACCCCCGGGACAGGGGGCTCCACACTGAAGCTTTCTTT
CDR3aa: CASYPRDRGLHTEAFF
d_gene: TRBD1
v_gene: TRBV19
abundance: NA
j_gene: TRBJ1-1

CDR3nt: TGTGCCAGCAGCTTGGCCGGGGGAATAGGCTCCTACGAGCAGTACTTC
CDR3aa: CASSLAGGIGSYEQYF
d_gene: NA
v_gene: TRBV5-6
abundance: NA
j_gene: TRBJ2-7

CDR3nt: TGTGCCAGTATGTTGCGGCTAGCGGGCGCCTACGAGCAGTACTTC
CDR3aa: CASMLRLAGAYEQYF
d_gene: TRBD2
v_gene: TRBV19
abundance: NA
j_gene: TRBJ2-7

CDR3nt: TGTGCCAGCAGCCCCGTTGTGAACACTGAAGCTTTCTTT
CDR3aa: CASSPVVNTEAFF
d_gene: NA
v_gene: TRBV7-3
abundance: NA
j_gene: TRBJ1-1

CDR3nt: TGTGCCAGCTCACCAGACCTAGAGGAAGAGCAGTTCTTC
CDR3aa: CASSPDLEEEQFF
d_gene: NA
v_gene: TRBV18
abundance: NA
j_gene: TRBJ2-1

CDR3nt: TGTGCCAGCAGCTTAGCGGGGGCCCGCAAGGAAAAACTGTTTTTT
CDR3aa: CASSLAGARKEKLFF
d_gene: NA
v_gene: TRBV7-9
abundance: NA
j_gene: TRBJ1-4